This TCR beta chain was recorded in a study of blood T cells in healthy people across ages. Study observations and caveats: With naive T cell percentage, TCR beta diversity showed a strong correlation.

At least 7 million PBMCs were isolated per sample. A second PCR, run for about 7 to 11 cycles, used a sample-barcoded 5' primer plus a J-beta primer mix. Every cDNA molecule carried a tag from a template-switch adaptor bearing 12 random nucleotides. A single record per CDR3 protein comes from TCRdb applying MiXCR to the 5' RACE reads. The table lists 1.5 million to 2 million distinct CDR3 sequences, around 36% of them singletons. The CDR3 has 15 amino acids. Per germline, CDR1 MDHEN and CDR2 SYDVKM. As to this clonotype: As yet, its antigen is unknown. A junction end diverges from the germline sequence, so it may reflect a read error.

Sequenced material: blood. The source of this sequence is a woman aged 30 to 39 in good health. The chain combines TRBV28 with TRBJ2-7; 9 bases map to TRBD1. CDR3 protein: CAGSPRTGDSYEQYF. The CDR3 nucleotides are TGTGCCGGCAGCCCGAGGACAGGGGATTCTTACGAGCAGTACTTC. The whole variable domain, filled in from reference TRBV28 and TRBJ2-7, reads DVKVTQSSRYLVKRTGEKVFLECVQDMDHENMFWYRQDPGLGLRLIYFSYDVKMKEKGDIPEGYSVSREKKERFSLILESASTNQTSMYLCAGSPRTGDSYEQYFGPGTRLTVT.